These T cell receptor beta chains were read from a single sample in a study of blood T cell repertoires in COVID-19. Clones were sequenced by immunoSEQ multiplex PCR, and TCRdb holds only the in-frame ones, with some missing. Among 360,000 or so clones listed, around 89% were seen once. The sequenced material came from peripheral blood. The receptors stem from a man aged 18 to 30 with active or convalescent COVID-19. Each CDR3 is given without its conserved first and last residue. The D gene is left open where the match is weak.

cdr3_aa,v_call,d_call
ASSSSRGGREKLF,TRBV7-2,.
ASSRTSGSTELAKNIQY,TRBV5-1,TRBD2
ASSLTALFQETQY,TRBV7-2,.
ASSPKYPGEYGYT,TRBV4-1,.
ASSSHVATNEKLF,TRBV6-5,.
ASSTIAVSYNEQF,TRBV7-7,.
ASSFLQGANSNQPQH,TRBV28,.
ASSPGHYNQPQH,TRBV6-2/TRBV6-3,.
ASSRDWGEKLF,TRBV18,.
ASGLSGGNTGELF,TRBV12-5,.
ASSYDRDSNQPQH,TRBV27,TRBD1
ASRPGTWHGQETQY,TRBV28,.
ASIDGGAKLF,TRBV28,.
ASSLRGYGYT,TRBV27,.
AISEGQGRNEKLF,TRBV10-3,TRBD1
ASSTITGTGGYEQY,TRBV4-1,TRBD1
ASSPNTGGLGELF,TRBV6-2/TRBV6-3,TRBD1
ASSTRTGGNTIY,TRBV9,TRBD1
ASGSGQIYSYEQY,TRBV9,TRBD1
ASTRSGSTDTQY,TRBV28,TRBD2
ASSPGHYTYNEQF,TRBV4-3,.
ASSSPGGIYGYT,TRBV28,TRBD1